The rows below give T cell receptor beta chains drawn from one sample of a study of graft-versus-host responses after intestinal transplantation. Assay: immunoSEQ multiplex PCR; the TCRdb copy retains only in-frame clones and omits some. The table lists approximately 93,000 clones, under 95% of them singletons. No antigen has been assigned to these receptors. Source: unstimulated CD8+ T cells sorted from spleen or lymph node cells, taken before transplant. The source of these receptors is a human donor who was the organ donor for an intestinal transplant. Both conserved end residues are part of each CDR3. D genes are given only for firm matches. Some rows have no size entry. The others give once, few or many, or a class for an expanded clone.

D gene	V gene	clone size	J gene	CDR3 protein	CDR3 DNA
TRBD1	TRBV30	.	TRBJ2-1	CALDREAYNEQFF	TGTGCCTTGGACAGGGAGGCCTACAATGAGCAGTTCTTC
TRBD2	TRBV13	.	TRBJ2-5	CASSFSRGGEETQYF	TGTGCCAGCAGCTTTTCTCGGGGAGGGGAAGAGACCCAGTACTTC
.	TRBV23-1	.	TRBJ1-6	CASFYVFTSPLHF	TGCGCCAGCTTTTATGTCTTTACTTCGCCCCTCCACTTT
.	TRBV6-1	once	TRBJ2-7	CASSEHPPGDRDLF	TGTGCCAGCAGTGAGCACCCCCCGGGGGACAGAGACTTATTC
.	TRBV2	few	TRBJ1-2	CASSEGRLQYGYTF	TGTGCCAGCAGTGAAGGTCGCTTGCAGTATGGCTACACCTTC
.	TRBV13	.	TRBJ1-1	CASSLVYGVADSEAFF	TGTGCCAGCAGCTTAGTCTACGGAGTCGCAGATTCTGAAGCTTTCTTT
.	TRBV7-9	.	TRBJ2-5	CASSSLDHAQETQYF	TGTGCCAGCAGCTCTCTAGATCATGCTCAAGAGACCCAGTACTTC
TRBD2	TRBV7-2	.	TRBJ2-1	CASSLVHGGGYNEQFF	TGTGCCAGCAGCCTAGTCCACGGGGGGGGCTACAATGAGCAGTTCTTC
.	TRBV5-1	.	TRBJ2-3	CASSLAGGRLDTQYF	TGCGCCAGCAGCTTGGCCGGGGGGCGGCTAGATACGCAGTATTTT
TRBD1	TRBV5-4	.	TRBJ1-5	CASSLGTGPQPQHF	TGTGCCAGCAGCTTGGGGACAGGGCCGCAGCCCCAGCATTTT
.	TRBV28	.	TRBJ1-2	CASSPIPGGYTF	TGTGCCAGCAGTCCAATTCCGGGGGGCTACACCTTC
.	TRBV11-2	.	TRBJ2-7	CASSLDETGTLLGEQYF	TGTGCCAGCAGCTTAGACGAAACCGGGACACTCTTAGGCGAGCAGTACTTC
.	TRBV27	.	TRBJ1-5	CASSFRDSNQPQHF	TGTGCCAGCAGTTTCCGGGATAGCAATCAGCCCCAGCATTTT
TRBD1	TRBV5-1	.	TRBJ1-3	CASSETGAEGTGNTIYF	TGCGCCAGCAGCGAGACAGGGGCAGAGGGGACTGGAAACACCATATATTTT